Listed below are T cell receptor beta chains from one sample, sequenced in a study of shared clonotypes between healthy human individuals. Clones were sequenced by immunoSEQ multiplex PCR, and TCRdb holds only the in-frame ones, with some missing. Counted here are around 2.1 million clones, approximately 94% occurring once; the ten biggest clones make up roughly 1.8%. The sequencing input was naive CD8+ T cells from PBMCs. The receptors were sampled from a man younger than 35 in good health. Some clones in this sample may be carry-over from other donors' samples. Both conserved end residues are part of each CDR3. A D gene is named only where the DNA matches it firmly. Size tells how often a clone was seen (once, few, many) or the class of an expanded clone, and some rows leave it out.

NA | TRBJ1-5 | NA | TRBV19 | TGTGCCAGTTCCACAGGGAATCGGCCCCAGCATTTT | CASSTGNRPQHF
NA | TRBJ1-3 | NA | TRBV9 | TGTGCCAGCAGCCCACGAGGAGTCTCTGGAAACACCATATATTTT | CASSPRGVSGNTIYF
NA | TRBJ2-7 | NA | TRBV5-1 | TGCGCCAGCAGCTTATGGGGTACCTACGAGCAGTACTTC | CASSLWGTYEQYF
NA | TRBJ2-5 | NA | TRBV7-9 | TGTGCCAGCAGCTTAGAGGTCGAGACCCAGTACTTC | CASSLEVETQYF
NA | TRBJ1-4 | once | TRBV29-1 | TGCAGCGTCGAAGAAAAAACTACGGGGACTAATGAAAAACTGTTTTTT | CSVEEKTTGTNEKLFF
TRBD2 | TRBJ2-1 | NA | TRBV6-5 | TGTGCCAGCAGTTACTCTCAGGGACTAGGGTTAGAGCAGTTCTTC | CASSYSQGLGLEQFF
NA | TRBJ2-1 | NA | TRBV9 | TGTGCCAGCAGCACCAGCCCCCTCAGCGCAGGCTCCTACAATGAGCAGTTCTTC | CASSTSPLSAGSYNEQFF
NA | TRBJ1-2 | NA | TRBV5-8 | TGTGCCAGCAGCGTGGGACTTGCTAACTATGGCTACACCTTC | CASSVGLANYGYTF
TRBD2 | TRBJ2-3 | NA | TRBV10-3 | TGTGCCATCAGCCGGGGGGGAGCAGATACGCAGTATTTT | CAISRGGADTQYF
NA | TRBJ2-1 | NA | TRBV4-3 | TGCGCCAGCAGCCAAGCAGCGAGTGTGGCAGGAGATGAGCAGTTCTTC | CASSQAASVAGDEQFF
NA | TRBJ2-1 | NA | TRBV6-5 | TGTGCCAGCAGTTACTCGATAGCAGCGACGGAGAAGCAGTTCTTC | CASSYSIAATEKQFF
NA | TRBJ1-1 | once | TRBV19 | TGTGCCAGTAGTATAACAGGGTCCAACACTGAAGCTTTCTTT | CASSITGSNTEAFF
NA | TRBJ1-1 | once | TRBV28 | TGTGCCAGCAGCCCACGGGGGACCGGCACTGAAGCTTTCTTT | CASSPRGTGTEAFF
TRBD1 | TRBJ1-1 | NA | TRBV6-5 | TGTGCCAGCAGTTACACGCCAGGGGGTTCGGCTTTCTTT | CASSYTPGGSAFF
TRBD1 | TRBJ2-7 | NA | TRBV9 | TGTGCCAGCAGCGCCGGGACAGGGCCCTACGAGCAGTACTTC | CASSAGTGPYEQYF
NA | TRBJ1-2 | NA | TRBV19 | TGTGCCAGTAGTCTCCACGTGGACCGCTATGGCTACACCTTC | CASSLHVDRYGYTF
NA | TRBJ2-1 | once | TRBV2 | TGTGCCAGCGCGGCCTCCTACAATGAGCAGTTCTTC | CASAASYNEQFF
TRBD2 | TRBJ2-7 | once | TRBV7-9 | TGTGCCAGCAGGGATAGCGGGTCCTACGAGCAGTACTTC | CASRDSGSYEQYF
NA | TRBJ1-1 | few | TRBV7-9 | TGTGCCAGCAGCTCAATTTACCCGTTGAACACTGAAGCTTTCTTT | CASSSIYPLNTEAFF
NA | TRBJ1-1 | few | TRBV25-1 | TGTGCCAGCAGATATGGGGGCGGTGATTCTTTCTTT | CASRYGGGDSFF
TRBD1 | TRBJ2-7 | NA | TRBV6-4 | TGTGCCAGCAGTGTCGAATTTAGGGACAGCCCCTACGAGCAGTACTTC | CASSVEFRDSPYEQYF
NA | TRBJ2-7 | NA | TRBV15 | TGTGCCACCAGCATCGGTCGCGGGGGCGGGAGCGTCCACGAGCAGTACTTC | CATSIGRGGGSVHEQYF